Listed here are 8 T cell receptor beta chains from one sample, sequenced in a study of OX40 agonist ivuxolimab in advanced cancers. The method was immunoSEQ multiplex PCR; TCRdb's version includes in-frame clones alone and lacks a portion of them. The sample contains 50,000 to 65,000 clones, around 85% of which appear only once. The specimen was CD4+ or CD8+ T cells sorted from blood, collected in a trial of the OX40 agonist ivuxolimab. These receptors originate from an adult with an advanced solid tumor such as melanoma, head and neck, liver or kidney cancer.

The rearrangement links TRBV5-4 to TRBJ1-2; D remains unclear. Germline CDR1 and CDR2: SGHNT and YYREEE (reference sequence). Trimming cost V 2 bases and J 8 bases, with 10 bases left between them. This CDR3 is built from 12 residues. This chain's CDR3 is CASSFPRRGYTF. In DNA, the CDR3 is TGTGCCAGCAGCTTCCCCAGGAGAGGCTACACCTTC.

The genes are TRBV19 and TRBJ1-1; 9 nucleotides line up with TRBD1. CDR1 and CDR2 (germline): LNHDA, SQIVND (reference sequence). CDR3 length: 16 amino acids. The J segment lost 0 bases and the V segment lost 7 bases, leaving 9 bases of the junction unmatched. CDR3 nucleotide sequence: TGTGCCAGTATCAACACCGGGACAGGGTTGAACACTGAAGCTTTCTTT. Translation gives CASINTGTGLNTEAFF. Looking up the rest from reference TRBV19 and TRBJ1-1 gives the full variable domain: DGGITQSPKYLFRKEGQNVTLSCEQNLNHDAMYWYRQDPGQGLRLIYYSQIVNDFQKGDIAEGYSVSREKKESFPLTVTSAQKNPTAFYLCASINTGTGLNTEAFFGQGTRLTVV.

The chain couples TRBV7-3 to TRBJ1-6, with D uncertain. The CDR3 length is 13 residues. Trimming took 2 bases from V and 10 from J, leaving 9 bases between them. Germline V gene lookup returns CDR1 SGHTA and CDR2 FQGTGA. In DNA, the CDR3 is TGTGCCAGCAGCTTAGGCCTGGAGTCACCCCTCCACTTT. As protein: CASSLGLESPLHF.

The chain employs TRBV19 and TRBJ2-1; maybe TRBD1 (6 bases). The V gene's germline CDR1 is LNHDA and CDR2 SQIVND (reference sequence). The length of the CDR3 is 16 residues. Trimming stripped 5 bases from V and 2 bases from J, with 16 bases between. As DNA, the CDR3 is TGTGCCAGTAGTGACCAATCGGGACACCCCTACAATGAGCAGTTCTTC. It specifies CASSDQSGHPYNEQFF.

CDR3 in DNA: TGTGCCAGCAGCTTCTCAGCAGGGGGCGGTGAAGCTTTCTTT. Its protein is CASSFSAGGGEAFF. This rearrangement joins TRBV7-9 to TRBJ1-1; TRBD1 matches at 8 bases. Germline CDR1 is SEHNR and CDR2 is FQNEAQ (reference sequence). The CDR3 covers 14 residues. V trimming: 3 bases; J trimming: 7 bases; junction bases outside the gene matches: 7.

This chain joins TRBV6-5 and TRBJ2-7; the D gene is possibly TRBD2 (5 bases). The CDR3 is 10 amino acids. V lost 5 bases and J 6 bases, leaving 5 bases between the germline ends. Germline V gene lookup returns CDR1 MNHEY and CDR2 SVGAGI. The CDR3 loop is CASSEGEQYF. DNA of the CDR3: TGTGCCAGCAGTGAGGGCGAGCAGTACTTC.

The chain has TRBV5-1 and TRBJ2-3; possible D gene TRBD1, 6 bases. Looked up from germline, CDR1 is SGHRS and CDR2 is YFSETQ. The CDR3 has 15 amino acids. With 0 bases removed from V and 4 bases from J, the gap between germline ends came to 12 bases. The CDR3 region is CASSLDGKGADTQYF. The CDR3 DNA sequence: TGCGCCAGCAGCTTGGACGGGAAGGGGGCAGATACGCAGTATTTT.

CDR3 nucleotides: TGTGCCAGTAGTCTCCACGACGGCTACGAGCAGTACTTC. It is translated as CASSLHDGYEQYF. The gene calls are TRBV19 and TRBJ2-7; no definite D call. In germline, CDR1 is LNHDA, CDR2 SQIVND (reference sequence). V gave up 5 bases and J gave up 3 bases, with 11 bases separating them. The CDR3 is 13 residues long. Combining the CDR3 with reference TRBV19 and TRBJ2-7 gives the whole variable domain DGGITQSPKYLFRKEGQNVTLSCEQNLNHDAMYWYRQDPGQGLRLIYYSQIVNDFQKGDIAEGYSVSREKKESFPLTVTSAQKNPTAFYLCASSLHDGYEQYFGPGTRLTVT.